A single sample is the source of the 6 T cell receptor beta chains below, sequenced in a study of T-cell reconstitution after alpha-beta-depleted transplantation in children. Unique molecular identifiers featured in how the TCRbeta library was prepared. One entry per CDR3 protein results from TCRdb running MiXCR on the PCR reads. The data show about 200,000 distinct CDR3 sequences, with about 7% seen just once and about 5.5% held by the top ten. The sample was PBMCs, taken before TCRalphabeta/CD19-depleted stem cell transplant. The receptors were sampled from a boy under 10 years old with acute lymphoblastic leukemia, due to receive a stem cell transplant.

This clonotype turned up a few times. The genes are TRBV7-9 and TRBJ2-2, with D tentatively TRBD1 (6 bases). CDR1 and CDR2 (germline): SEHNR, FQNEAQ (reference sequence). The CDR3 consists of 15 residues. With 5 bases removed from V and 6 bases from J, the gap between germline ends came to 16 bases. DNA for the CDR3: TGTGCCAGCAGCCCTTCAACCGACAGGCCCGGGGAGCTGTTTTTT. Translated: CASSPSTDRPGELFF.

The chain recombines TRBV10-2 with TRBJ2-1; D perhaps matches TRBD2 (6 bases). From germline, CDR1 is WSHSY and CDR2 SAAADI. V shed 8 bases and J shed 6 bases, with 17 bases lying between them. CDR3 length equals 14 residues. CDR3 DNA: TGCGCCAGCCATCATACCGGGACTTTCAATGAGCAGTTCTTC. It encodes CASHHTGTFNEQFF.

There are many counts of this clonotype. V usage is TRBV10-1 and J usage is TRBJ2-5; the match to TRBD2 covers 10 bases. Germline assignment: CDR1 WNHNN and CDR2 SYGVQD (reference sequence). The CDR3 spans 15 residues. Losses at the gene ends were 7 bases for V and 0 bases for J; bases not matched to a gene: 5. DNA of the CDR3: TGCGCCAGCATAGCGGGAGGTCAGCACCAAGAGACCCAGTACTTC. It codes for CASIAGGQHQETQYF.

This sequence joins TRBV14 and TRBJ1-1, with TRBD1 as a possible D gene (6 bases). Germline V gene lookup returns CDR1 SGHDN and CDR2 FVKESK. The CDR3 is 15 amino acids. Trimming removed 2 bases from V and 0 bases from J, with 10 bases in between. CDR3 DNA sequence: TGTGCCAGCAGCCAATTCGGACAGCTGAACACTGAAGCTTTCTTT. It yields the protein CASSQFGQLNTEAFF.

This clonotype was observed at least ten times. The rearrangement links TRBV6-2 or TRBV6-3 to TRBJ2-1; D possibly corresponds to TRBD1 (6 bases). V was cut by 6 bases and J by 8 bases, with 17 bases left in between. This CDR3 region has 14 residues. In germline, CDR1 is MNHEY, CDR2 SVGEGT. The CDR3 sequence is CASSNKTGTYEQFF. Written as DNA, the CDR3 is TGTGCCAGCAGCAACAAAACAGGGACCTATGAGCAGTTCTTC.

This clonotype was counted at least ten times. The chain recombines TRBV10-3 with TRBJ1-1; D call uncertain. CDR3 length: 14 residues. Per germline, CDR1 ENHRY and CDR2 SYGVKD. The V end was cut by 10 bases, the J end by 1 base, with 16 bases between. CDR3 residues: CATRADPGNTEAFF. The CDR3 nucleotides are TGTGCCACCCGGGCAGACCCCGGGAACACTGAAGCTTTCTTT.